Listed here are 30 T cell receptor beta chains from one sample, sequenced in a study of neurological immune-mediated disorders. TCRdb passed the 5' RACE reads through MiXCR, listing each CDR3 protein once. The sample has over 65,000 distinct CDR3 sequences, 2.6% seen once. Sequences were obtained from PBMCs. The receptors derive from a woman between 25 and 40 years old with multiple sclerosis.

There are many counts of this clonotype. The chain combines TRBV27 with TRBJ1-2, with 8 nucleotides matching TRBD1. Germline loops: CDR1 MNHEY, CDR2 SMNVEV (reference sequence). The CDR3 is 15 residues long. The junction had 12 bases not matched to a gene; V was cut back by 4 bases and J by 8 bases. CDR3 region: CASSSHDRGLEGYTF. The CDR3 DNA reads TGTGCCAGCAGTTCCCATGACAGGGGACTGGAGGGCTACACCTTC.

This clonotype showed up many times. The V and J genes are TRBV11-2 and TRBJ2-7; D remains ambiguous. CDR3 size: 14 residues. Trimming stripped 6 bases from V and 2 bases from J, with 14 bases between. CDR1 and CDR2 from the germline V gene are SGHAT and FQNNGV. The CDR3 loop is CASSSPRSPYEQYF. CDR3 sequence (DNA): TGTGCCAGCAGTTCTCCAAGGTCCCCCTACGAGCAGTACTTC.

This clonotype was counted ten times or more. The chain recombines TRBV2 with TRBJ1-2; 7 bases fit TRBD1. The CDR3 sequence is 14 residues long. V was pared by 9 bases and J by 1 base, with 8 bases of the junction left unmatched. Germline values: CDR1 SNHLY, CDR2 FYNNEI. The CDR3, as DNA: TGTGCCAGGCCGGGACAGAATTTTAACTATGGCTACACCTTC. It translates to CARPGQNFNYGYTF.

This clonotype was detected many times. The CDR3 DNA follows: TGTGCCATCAGGGAGGCCCGGGGGGAGCTTACTGTGCAGTACTTC. Protein product: CAIREARGELTVQYF. V and J are TRBV10-3 and TRBJ2-7; 7 nucleotides agree with TRBD2. Germline V gives CDR1 ENHRY, CDR2 SYGVKD. V lost 6 bases, J lost 9 bases, and 17 bases stayed unmatched. The CDR3 covers 15 residues.

This clonotype was seen repeatedly, ten times or more. The chain has TRBV10-3 and TRBJ1-5; D is undetermined. Germline CDR1 is ENHRY and CDR2 is SYGVKD. The V end lost 4 bases, the J end lost 3 bases, and 10 bases lay between the germline ends. The CDR3 contains 14 residues. The DNA for the CDR3 is TGTGCCATCAGTGTCGAAGCTCACAATCAGCCCCAGCATTTT. Amino acid sequence: CAISVEAHNQPQHF.

This clonotype was recorded at least ten times. The rearrangement uses TRBV12-3 or TRBV12-4 and TRBJ1-1; D is perhaps TRBD1 (5 bases). CDR3 length equals 14 residues. V dropped 2 bases and J dropped 4 bases, with 11 bases sitting between them. CDR3: CASSLRGVGTEAFF. The CDR3 coding sequence is TGTGCCAGCAGTTTAAGGGGAGTGGGCACTGAAGCTTTCTTT.

The chain uses TRBV9 and TRBJ1-4, with D hard to call. Germline V lookup: CDR1 SGDLS, CDR2 YYNGEE. CDR3 length equals 14 residues. Trimming removed 6 bases from V and 7 bases from J, with 16 bases in between. CDR3 in DNA: TGTGCCAGCACCGAGAGCTGGGGAAGTGAAAAACTGTTTTTT. Protein product: CASTESWGSEKLFF. The full variable domain, completed using reference TRBV9 and TRBJ1-4, is DSGVTQTPKHLITATGQRVTLRCSPRSGDLSVYWYQQSLDQGLQFLIQYYNGEERAKGNILERFSAQQFPDLHSELNLSSLELGDSALYFCASTESWGSEKLFFGSGTQLSVL.

This clonotype was counted at least ten times. The chain uses TRBV6-1 and TRBJ1-5, with D uncertain. Germline CDR1 reads MNHNS; CDR2 reads SASEGT. CDR3 length: 17 residues. V was trimmed by 0 bases and J by 0 bases, leaving 12 bases between them. CDR3 loop: CASSEAWQTYSNQPQHF. CDR3 coding DNA: TGTGCCAGCAGTGAAGCGTGGCAGACCTATAGCAATCAGCCCCAGCATTTT.

This clonotype has a count of ten or more. The chain couples TRBV20-1 to TRBJ1-2; D gene ambiguous. Germline assignment: CDR1 DFQATT and CDR2 SNEGSKA (reference sequence). The ends were cut back, 2 bases at V and 3 bases at J, with 10 bases in the middle. This CDR3 is 13 amino acids long. The CDR3 spells CSARFGRDYGYTF. The DNA of the CDR3 is TGCAGTGCTAGATTTGGCCGCGACTATGGCTACACCTTC.

Note on this clonotype: A single base separates this from a much larger clone, so it may be a read error. The V call is TRBV18, the J call TRBJ1-2; D is unclear. The CDR3 covers 19 residues. In germline, CDR1 is KGHSH, CDR2 LQKENI. The ends were cut back, 5 bases at V and 1 base at J, with 26 bases in the middle. This chain's CDR3 is CASSASGRHLSSDNYGYTF. CDR3 coding DNA: TGTGCCAGCTCAGCAAGCGGTCGTCACCTAAGCTCCGATAACTATGGCTACACCTTC.

This clonotype has a count of ten or more. This sequence joins TRBV5-5 and TRBJ2-7; 9 nucleotides align to TRBD2. The germline gives CDR1 SGHKS, CDR2 YYEKEE (reference sequence). V was clipped by 2 bases and J by 1 base; unmatched bases: 1. The CDR3 has 14 amino acids. CDR3 coding DNA: TGTGCCAGCAGCTTCGCGGGAGGGTCCTACGAGCAGTACTTC. Protein sequence: CASSFAGGSYEQYF.

This clonotype was counted many times. The rearrangement links TRBV7-9 to TRBJ1-2; D not resolved. CDR1 is SEHNR and CDR2 is FQNEAQ in the germline V gene (reference sequence). There are 14 residues in the CDR3. Trimming left V 1 base short and J 4 bases short, with 10 bases between. The CDR3 sequence is CASSLDGGGYGYTF. CDR3 sequence (DNA): TGTGCCAGCAGCTTAGACGGCGGAGGCTATGGCTACACCTTC.

Many counts were recorded for this clonotype. V is TRBV7-9 and J is TRBJ1-2; TRBD1 matches at 8 bases. The CDR3 has 14 amino acids. Germline lookup yields CDR1 SEHNR and CDR2 FQNEAQ (reference sequence). J gave up 3 bases and V 5 bases, and 5 bases lay outside the gene matches. CDR3 region: CASSTDRVDYGYTF. DNA for the CDR3: TGTGCCAGCAGCACGGACAGGGTAGACTATGGCTACACCTTC.

This clonotype was counted ten times or more. The J gene is TRBJ2-1, the V gene TRBV7-2; the D gene is possibly TRBD2 (6 bases). Germline V gene data show CDR1 as SGHTA and CDR2 as FQGNSA. The CDR3 is 16 residues long. V dropped 5 bases and J dropped 2 bases, with 16 bases sitting between them. CDR3 bases: TGTGCCAGCAGCCCGCCAGGGAGGAGGGCCTACAATGAGCAGTTCTTC. The encoded protein is CASSPPGRRAYNEQFF.

This clonotype was recorded many times. This sequence joins TRBV20-1 and TRBJ2-1; 13 bases map to TRBD2. This CDR3 has 16 residues. V lost 5 bases and J lost 8; bases outside the gene matches: 12. The germline CDR1 and CDR2 sequences are DFQATT and SNEGSKA (reference sequence). DNA of the CDR3: TGCAGTGCTTCGCCAAGGACTAGCGGGAGTGCCGATGAGCAGTTCTTC. Residues: CSASPRTSGSADEQFF.

This clonotype was found many times. The V call is TRBV12-3 or TRBV12-4, the J call TRBJ1-2, with a possible D match to TRBD1 (6 bases). This CDR3 has 16 residues. The V end lost 6 bases, the J end lost 4 bases, and 21 bases lay between the germline ends. The CDR3 DNA reads as TGTGCCAGCAGCGCTAACCCCGGACAGACAGTCTATGGCTACACCTTC. Translating gives CASSANPGQTVYGYTF.

The genes are TRBV7-9 and TRBJ1-1; 9 nucleotides match TRBD1. The germline CDR1 and CDR2 sequences are SEHNR and FQNEAQ (reference sequence). The junction had 12 bases not matched to a gene; V was cut back by 5 bases and J by 5 bases. The CDR3 totals 16 residues. In DNA form, the CDR3 reads TGTGCCAGCAGCCCAAACAGGGGGCAGGGGATTACTGAAGCTTTCTTT. This translates into CASSPNRGQGITEAFF. Looking up the rest from reference TRBV7-9 and TRBJ1-1 gives the full variable domain: DTGVSQNPRHKITKRGQNVTFRCDPISEHNRLYWYRQTLGQGPEFLTYFQNEAQLEKSRLLSDRFSAERPKGSFSTLEIQRTEQGDSAMYLCASSPNRGQGITEAFFGQGTRLTVV.

J is TRBJ2-3 and V is TRBV20-1; tentatively, D is TRBD2 (6 bases). V dropped 3 bases and J dropped 0 bases, with 10 bases sitting between them. Germline CDR1 reads DFQATT; CDR2 reads SNEGSKA (reference sequence). The CDR3 runs 14 residues. The CDR3 DNA reads as TGCAGTGCTAGTTGGGGACTTAGCACAGATACGCAGTATTTT. Its translation is CSASWGLSTDTQYF.

This clonotype was seen ten or more times. The J gene is TRBJ2-1, the V gene TRBV5-1; 9 bases map to TRBD2. CDR3 length equals 14 residues. V gave up 0 bases and J gave up 5 bases; unmatched junction bases: 0. Germline V gene data show CDR1 as SGHRS and CDR2 as YFSETQ. The CDR3, as DNA: TGCGCCAGCAGCTTGGGGACTAGCGACAATGAGCAGTTCTTC. It is translated as CASSLGTSDNEQFF.

Concerning this clonotype itself: Possible read error: a much larger clone is one base away. The rearrangement uses TRBV5-1 and TRBJ1-2; a weak D match, TRBD1 (5 bases). Trimming left V 0 bases short and J 14 bases short, with 20 bases between. The germline CDR1 and CDR2 sequences are SGHRS and YFSETQ. The CDR3 has 14 amino acids. In DNA form, the CDR3 reads TGCGCCAGCAGCTTGGCCGATTCGGGGCAGGGAAAAACCTTC. This codes for CASSLADSGQGKTF. Looking up the rest from reference TRBV5-1 and TRBJ1-2 gives the full variable domain: KAGVTQTPRYLIKTRGQQVTLSCSPISGHRSVSWYQQTPGQGLQFLFEYFSETQRNKGNFPGRFSGRQFSNSRSEMNVSTLELGDSALYLCASSLADSGQGKTFGSGTRLTVV.

This clonotype was found many times. The chain uses TRBV4-2 and TRBJ2-3; 8 positions agree with TRBD2. Germline lookup yields CDR1 LGHNA and CDR2 YNFKEQ. This CDR3 has 15 amino acids. The V gene end was trimmed by 4 bases and the J gene end by 0 bases; junction bases not matched to a gene: 3. CDR3 in amino acids: CASSPSGRSTDTQYF. CDR3 in DNA: TGTGCCAGCAGCCCCAGCGGGAGAAGCACAGATACGCAGTATTTT.

This clonotype was seen repeatedly, ten times or more. DNA of the CDR3: TGCAGTGCCGTAAACACACCAATGAACACTGAAGCTTTCTTT. Translated, it gives CSAVNTPMNTEAFF. The V gene is TRBV20-1, the J gene TRBJ1-1; D is ambiguous. The ends were cut back, 6 bases at V and 0 bases at J, with 14 bases in the middle. CDR1 is DFQATT and CDR2 is SNEGSKA in the germline V gene (reference sequence). The CDR3 has 14 amino acids.

The sample holds many counts of this clonotype. The chain recombines TRBV3-1 with TRBJ2-7; D perhaps matches TRBD1 (5 bases). V was trimmed by 6 bases and J by 6 bases, leaving 15 bases between them. The CDR3 runs 13 residues. Germline CDR1 and CDR2: LGHDT and YNNKEL (reference sequence). The CDR3 nucleotides are TGTGCCAGCAGACGGCAGGGTGACGGCGAGCAGTACTTC. Translating gives CASRRQGDGEQYF.

This clonotype has at least ten counts. This chain uses TRBV7-2 with TRBJ1-3; no firm D call. The CDR3 covers 14 residues. V was shortened by 5 bases and J by 4 bases, with 12 bases between the two germline ends. CDR1 is SGHTA and CDR2 is FQGNSA in the germline V gene. The CDR3 coding sequence is TGTGCCAGCAGCCCGCTGGGCCTGGGAAACACCATATATTTT. It specifies CASSPLGLGNTIYF.

This clonotype was counted at least ten times. The chain has TRBV20-1 and TRBJ2-7, with 8 positions matching TRBD1. The germline V gene encodes CDR1 DFQATT and CDR2 SNEGSKA (reference sequence). The CDR3 length is 14 residues. V dropped 5 bases and J dropped 4; count of bases not matched to a gene: 10. The CDR3, as DNA: TGCAGTGCTCTCGACCCGGGACAGGCTTACGAGCAGTACTTC. Translated: CSALDPGQAYEQYF.

This clonotype showed up many times. The genes are TRBV6-5 and TRBJ2-1; 14 bases agree with TRBD2. Germline CDR1 reads MNHEY; CDR2 reads SVGAGI. CDR3 length equals 20 residues. Trimming took 0 bases from V and 9 from J; bases not matched to a gene: 16. CDR3: CASSYSSDRVGLAGEGEQFF. The DNA for the CDR3 is TGTGCCAGCAGTTACTCTTCGGACAGGGTGGGACTAGCGGGAGAGGGTGAGCAGTTCTTC.

V usage is TRBV28 and J usage is TRBJ2-7; D may match TRBD1 or TRBD2 (6 bases each). V was pared by 7 bases and J by 4 bases, with 14 bases between. Germline V lookup: CDR1 MDHEN, CDR2 SYDVKM. CDR3 length equals 13 residues. The CDR3 DNA reads TGTGCCAGCAAGGGGGAGGATAGATACGAGCAGTACTTC. As protein: CASKGEDRYEQYF. Full variable domain (rest looked up from reference TRBV28 and TRBJ2-7): DVKVTQSSRYLVKRTGEKVFLECVQDMDHENMFWYRQDPGLGLRLIYFSYDVKMKEKGDIPEGYSVSREKKERFSLILESASTNQTSMYLCASKGEDRYEQYFGPGTRLTVT.

This clonotype showed up many times. The chain is built from TRBV5-6 and TRBJ2-5; maybe TRBD2 (5 bases). Looked up from germline, CDR1 is SGHDT and CDR2 is YYEEEE. This CDR3 is built from 15 residues. V dropped 3 bases and J dropped 4 bases, with 16 bases sitting between them. For the CDR3, the DNA is TGTGCCAGCAGCTACTCATTGGGAGTGCGAGAGACCCAGTACTTC. This encodes CASSYSLGVRETQYF.

Ten or more counts support this clonotype. The chain carries TRBV12-3 or TRBV12-4 and TRBJ1-1, with no clear D. The length of the CDR3 is 11 residues. The V gene lost 7 bases and the J gene lost 6 bases, with 9 bases spanning the gap. The CDR3 region is CASTTESEAFF. CDR3 sequence (DNA): TGTGCCAGCACTACGGAATCTGAAGCTTTCTTT.

This clonotype was observed many times. CDR3 DNA sequence: TGTGCCAGCAGCTCCTTGACAGGAGCGGGCACCGGGGAGCTGTTTTTT. Translation gives CASSSLTGAGTGELFF. The chain links TRBV7-2 to TRBJ2-2; possibly TRBD1 or TRBD2 for D (6 bases each). Germline V gene lookup returns CDR1 SGHTA and CDR2 FQGNSA. The germline V and J ends were trimmed by 4 bases and 4 bases, with 16 bases remaining between them. CDR3 length equals 16 residues.